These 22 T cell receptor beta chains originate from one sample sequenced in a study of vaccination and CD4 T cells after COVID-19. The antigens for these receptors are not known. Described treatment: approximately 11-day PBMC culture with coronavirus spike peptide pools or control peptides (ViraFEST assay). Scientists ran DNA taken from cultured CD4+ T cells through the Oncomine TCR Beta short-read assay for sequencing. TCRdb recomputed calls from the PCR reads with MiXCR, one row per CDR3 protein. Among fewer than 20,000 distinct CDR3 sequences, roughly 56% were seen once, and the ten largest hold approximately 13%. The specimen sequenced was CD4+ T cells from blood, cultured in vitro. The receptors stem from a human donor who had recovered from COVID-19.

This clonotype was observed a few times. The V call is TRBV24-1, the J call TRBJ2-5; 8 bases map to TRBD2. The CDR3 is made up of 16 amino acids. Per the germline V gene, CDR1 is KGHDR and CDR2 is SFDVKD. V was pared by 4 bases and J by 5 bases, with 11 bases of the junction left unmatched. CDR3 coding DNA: TGTGCCACCAGTGACCAGTGGACCGGCGGGGGGGAGACCCAGTACTTC. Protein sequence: CATSDQWTGGGETQYF.

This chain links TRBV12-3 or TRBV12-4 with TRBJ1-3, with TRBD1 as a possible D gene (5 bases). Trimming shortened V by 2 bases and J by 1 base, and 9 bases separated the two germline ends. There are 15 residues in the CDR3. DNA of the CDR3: TGTGCCAGCAGTTTACGCGGGGGGTCTGGAAACACCATATATTTT. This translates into CASSLRGGSGNTIYF.

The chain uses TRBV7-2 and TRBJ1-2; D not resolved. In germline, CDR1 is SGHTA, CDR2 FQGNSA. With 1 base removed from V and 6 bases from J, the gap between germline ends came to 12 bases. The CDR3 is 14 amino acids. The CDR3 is CASSLDVPPHGYTF. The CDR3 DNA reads TGTGCCAGCAGCTTAGACGTTCCCCCGCATGGCTACACCTTC.

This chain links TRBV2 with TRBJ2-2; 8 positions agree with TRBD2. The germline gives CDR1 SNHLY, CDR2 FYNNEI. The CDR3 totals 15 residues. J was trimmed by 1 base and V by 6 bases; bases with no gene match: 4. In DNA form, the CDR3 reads TGTGCCAGCAGGACGAGCGGGGGGAACACCGGGGAGCTGTTTTTT. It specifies CASRTSGGNTGELFF.

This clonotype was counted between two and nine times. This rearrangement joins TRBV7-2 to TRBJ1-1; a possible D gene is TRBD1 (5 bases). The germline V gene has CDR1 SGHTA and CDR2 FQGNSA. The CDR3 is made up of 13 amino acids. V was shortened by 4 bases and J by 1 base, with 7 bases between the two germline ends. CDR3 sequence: CASSSGQNTEAFF. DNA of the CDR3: TGTGCCAGCAGCTCCGGACAGAACACTGAAGCTTTCTTT. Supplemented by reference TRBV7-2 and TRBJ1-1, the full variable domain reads GAGVSQSPSNKVTEKGKDVELRCDPISGHTALYWYRQSLGQGLEFLIYFQGNSAPDKSGLPSDRFSAERTGGSVSTLTIQRTQQEDSAVYLCASSSGQNTEAFFGQGTRLTVV.

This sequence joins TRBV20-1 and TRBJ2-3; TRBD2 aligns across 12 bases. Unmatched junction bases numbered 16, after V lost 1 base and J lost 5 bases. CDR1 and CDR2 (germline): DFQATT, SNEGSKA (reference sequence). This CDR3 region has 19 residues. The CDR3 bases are TGCAGTGCTAGAGGGGTCGGGGCTAGCGGGAGGGCAGCTGGAGATACGCAGTATTTT. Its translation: CSARGVGASGRAAGDTQYF.

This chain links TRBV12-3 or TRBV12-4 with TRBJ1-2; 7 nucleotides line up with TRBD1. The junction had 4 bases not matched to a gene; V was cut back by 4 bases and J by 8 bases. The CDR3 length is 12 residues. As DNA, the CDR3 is TGTGCCAGCAGTTCCCGACAGGGAGGCTACACCTTC. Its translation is CASSSRQGGYTF.

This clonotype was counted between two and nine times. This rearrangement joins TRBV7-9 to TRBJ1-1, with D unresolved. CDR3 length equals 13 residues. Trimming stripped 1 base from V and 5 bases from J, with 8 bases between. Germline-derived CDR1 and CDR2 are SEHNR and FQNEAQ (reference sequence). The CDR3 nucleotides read TGTGCCAGCAGCTTAGAAATTAATACTGAAGCTTTCTTT. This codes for CASSLEINTEAFF.

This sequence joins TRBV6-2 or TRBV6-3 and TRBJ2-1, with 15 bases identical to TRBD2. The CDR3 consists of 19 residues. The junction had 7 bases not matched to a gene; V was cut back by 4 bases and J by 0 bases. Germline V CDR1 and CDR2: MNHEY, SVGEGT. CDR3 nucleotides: TGTGCCAGCAGTTCCGGGACTAGCGGGAGGCCTAGCTCCTACAATGAGCAGTTCTTC. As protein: CASSSGTSGRPSSYNEQFF.

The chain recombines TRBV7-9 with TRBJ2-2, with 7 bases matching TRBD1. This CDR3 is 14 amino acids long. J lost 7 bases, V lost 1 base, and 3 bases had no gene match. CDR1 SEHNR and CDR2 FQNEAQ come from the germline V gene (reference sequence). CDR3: CASSLEGANGELFF. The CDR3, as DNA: TGTGCCAGCAGCTTAGAGGGGGCGAACGGGGAGCTGTTTTTT.

The CDR3 reads CASSLEVGGTGTYEQYF. In nucleotides, the CDR3 is TGTGCCAGCAGTTTGGAGGTGGGGGGGACAGGGACATACGAGCAGTACTTC. The V gene is TRBV27, the J gene TRBJ2-7, with 9 bases aligning to TRBD1. After removal of 3 bases from V and 4 bases from J, the junction contained 13 bases not matched to a gene. The CDR3 has 17 amino acids. Germline CDR1 and CDR2: MNHEY and SMNVEV (reference sequence).

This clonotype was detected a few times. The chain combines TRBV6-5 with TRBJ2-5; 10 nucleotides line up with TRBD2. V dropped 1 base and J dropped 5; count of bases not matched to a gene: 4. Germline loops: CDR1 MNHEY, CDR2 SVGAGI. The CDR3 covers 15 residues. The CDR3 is CASSYFSSGSETQYF. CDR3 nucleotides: TGTGCCAGCAGTTACTTCTCTAGCGGGAGCGAGACCCAGTACTTC.

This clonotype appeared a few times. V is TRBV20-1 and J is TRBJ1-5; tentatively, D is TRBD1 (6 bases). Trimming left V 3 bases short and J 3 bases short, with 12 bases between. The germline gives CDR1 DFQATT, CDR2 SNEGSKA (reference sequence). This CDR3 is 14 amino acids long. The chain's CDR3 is CSASLDRLNQPQHF. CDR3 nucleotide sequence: TGCAGTGCTAGCCTAGACAGGCTCAATCAGCCCCAGCATTTT.

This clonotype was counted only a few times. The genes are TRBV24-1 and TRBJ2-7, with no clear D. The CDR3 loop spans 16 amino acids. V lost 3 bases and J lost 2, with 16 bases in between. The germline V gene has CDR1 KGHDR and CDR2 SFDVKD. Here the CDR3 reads CATSDPCRLIPYEQYF. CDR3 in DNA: TGTGCCACCAGTGATCCCTGCAGGTTGATCCCCTACGAGCAGTACTTC.

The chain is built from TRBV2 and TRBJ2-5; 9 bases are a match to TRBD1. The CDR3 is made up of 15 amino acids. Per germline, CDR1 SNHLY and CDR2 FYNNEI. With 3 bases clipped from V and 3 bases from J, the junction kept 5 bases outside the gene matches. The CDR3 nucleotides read TGTGCCAGCAGTGAGGGGGGACAGGGTGAAGAGACCCAGTACTTC. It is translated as CASSEGGQGEETQYF.

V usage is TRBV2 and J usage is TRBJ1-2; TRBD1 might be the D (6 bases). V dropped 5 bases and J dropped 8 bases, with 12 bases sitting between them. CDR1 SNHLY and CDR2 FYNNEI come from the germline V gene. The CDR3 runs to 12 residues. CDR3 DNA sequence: TGTGCCAGCAGTCAAACAGGGAGCGGCTACACCTTC. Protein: CASSQTGSGYTF.

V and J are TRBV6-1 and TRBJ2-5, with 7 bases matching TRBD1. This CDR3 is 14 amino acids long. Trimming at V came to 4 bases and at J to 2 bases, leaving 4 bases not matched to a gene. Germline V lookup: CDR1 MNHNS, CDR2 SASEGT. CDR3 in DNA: TGTGCCAGCAGTGCGCCGGGACAGCAAGAGACCCAGTACTTC. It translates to CASSAPGQQETQYF.

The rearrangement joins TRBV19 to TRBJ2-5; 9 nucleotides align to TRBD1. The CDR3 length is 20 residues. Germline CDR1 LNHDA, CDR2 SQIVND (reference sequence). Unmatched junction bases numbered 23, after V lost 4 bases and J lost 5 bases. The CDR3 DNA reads TGTGCCAGTAGTACTCACACCAGCCTGAGCCGGGACAGGGATGAGGAGACCCAGTACTTC. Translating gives CASSTHTSLSRDRDEETQYF.

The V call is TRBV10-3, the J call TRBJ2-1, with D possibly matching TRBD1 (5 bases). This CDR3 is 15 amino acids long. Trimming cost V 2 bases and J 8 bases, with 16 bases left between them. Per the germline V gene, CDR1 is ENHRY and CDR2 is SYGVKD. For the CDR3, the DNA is TGTGCCATCAGTGAGAAGGGGAACATTGCCGATGAGCAGTTCTTC. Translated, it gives CAISEKGNIADEQFF.

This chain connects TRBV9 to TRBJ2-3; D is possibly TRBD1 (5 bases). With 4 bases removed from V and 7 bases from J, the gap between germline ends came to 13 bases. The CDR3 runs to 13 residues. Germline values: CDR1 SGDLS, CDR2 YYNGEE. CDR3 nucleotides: TGTGCCAGCAGCTCTATCCAGGGTAATACGCAGTATTTT. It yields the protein CASSSIQGNTQYF.

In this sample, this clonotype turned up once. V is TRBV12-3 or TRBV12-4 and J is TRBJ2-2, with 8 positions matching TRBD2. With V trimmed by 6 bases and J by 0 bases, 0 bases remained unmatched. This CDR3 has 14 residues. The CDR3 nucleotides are TGTGCCAGCAGGGGACTAGCGAACACCGGGGAGCTGTTTTTT. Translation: CASRGLANTGELFF.

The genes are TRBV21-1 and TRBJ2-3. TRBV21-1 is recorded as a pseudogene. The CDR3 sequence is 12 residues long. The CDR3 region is CASSSRTDTQYF. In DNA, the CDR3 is TGTGCCAGCAGCTCTCGCACAGATACGCAGTATTTT.